The 5 T cell receptor beta chains below were found in one sample sequenced in a study of immune characterization of retroperitoneal liposarcoma. TCRdb reprocessed the PCR reads via MiXCR and lists one record per CDR3 protein. The sample comprises some 7,700 distinct CDR3 sequences, 30% of which are singletons, and 11% to 15% rests with the top ten. The source material was blood. The receptors derive from a male donor with retroperitoneal liposarcoma.

Written as DNA, the CDR3 is TGTGCCAGCAGTGATGGGGGCGGGAGTTCGGTCAATGAGCAGTTCTTC. It is translated as CASSDGGGSSVNEQFF. The chain joins TRBV6-4 to TRBJ2-1, with D perhaps matching TRBD2 (7 bases). Germline assignment: CDR1 MRHNA and CDR2 SNTAGT. V dropped 3 bases and J dropped 6 bases, with 18 bases sitting between them. CDR3 size: 16 residues.

This clonotype occurred a few times. This chain uses TRBV10-1 with TRBJ2-2, with TRBD2 as a possible D gene (5 bases). Per germline, CDR1 WNHNN and CDR2 SYGVQD (reference sequence). The CDR3 covers 12 residues. V was shortened by 6 bases and J by 8 bases, with 10 bases between the two germline ends. The CDR3, as DNA: TGCGCCAGCAGGCGGGTTTTGGGGGAGCTGTTTTTT. Translating gives CASRRVLGELFF.

The chain couples TRBV12-3 or TRBV12-4 to TRBJ2-4, with D tentatively TRBD2 (6 bases). This CDR3 is 15 amino acids long. V dropped 1 base and J dropped 0 bases, with 7 bases sitting between them. CDR3 DNA: TGTGCCAGCAGTTTAGAGGGACTAGCCAAAAACATTCAGTACTTC. It codes for CASSLEGLAKNIQYF.

CDR3 coding DNA: TGCGCCAGCAGTGACAGGGGAAACACCGGGGAGCTGTTTTTT. Its translation is CASSDRGNTGELFF. The V gene is TRBV10-1, the J gene TRBJ2-2; possibly TRBD1 for D (6 bases). The CDR3 extends over 14 amino acids. CDR1 is WNHNN, CDR2 SYGVQD, per germline (reference sequence). Trimming removed 3 bases at V and 2 bases at J, with 7 bases between.

The chain is built from TRBV23-1 and TRBJ2-5, with D hard to call. The assigned J gene may be wrong: the sequence end matches TRBJ2-7 better. TRBV23-1 is an open reading frame whose function is uncertain. The CDR3 loop spans 18 amino acids. The CDR3 spells CASSHTIVRTRPMYEQYF. In DNA form, the CDR3 reads TGCGCCAGCAGTCATACAATTGTCCGGACCCGGCCCATGTACGAGCAGTACTTC.